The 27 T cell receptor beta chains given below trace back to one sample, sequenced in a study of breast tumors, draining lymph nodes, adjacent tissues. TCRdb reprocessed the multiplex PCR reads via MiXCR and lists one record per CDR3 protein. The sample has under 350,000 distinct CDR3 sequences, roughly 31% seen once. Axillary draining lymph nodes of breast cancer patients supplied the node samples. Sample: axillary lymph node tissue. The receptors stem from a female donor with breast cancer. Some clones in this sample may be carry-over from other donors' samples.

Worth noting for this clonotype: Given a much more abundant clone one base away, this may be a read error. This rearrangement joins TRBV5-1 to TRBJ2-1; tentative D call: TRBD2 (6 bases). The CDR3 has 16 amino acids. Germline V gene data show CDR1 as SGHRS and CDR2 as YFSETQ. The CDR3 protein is CTSSLSGGGSYNEQFF. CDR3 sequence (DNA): TGCACCAGCAGCTTATCTGGGGGAGGTTCCTACAATGAGCAGTTCTTC.

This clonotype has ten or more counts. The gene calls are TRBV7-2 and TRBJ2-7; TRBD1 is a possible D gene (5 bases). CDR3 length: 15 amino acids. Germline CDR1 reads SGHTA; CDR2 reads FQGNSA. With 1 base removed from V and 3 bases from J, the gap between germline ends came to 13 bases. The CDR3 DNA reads TGTGCCAGCAGCTTAGATCTAGGGGCCTACTACGAGCAGTACTTC. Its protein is CASSLDLGAYYEQYF.

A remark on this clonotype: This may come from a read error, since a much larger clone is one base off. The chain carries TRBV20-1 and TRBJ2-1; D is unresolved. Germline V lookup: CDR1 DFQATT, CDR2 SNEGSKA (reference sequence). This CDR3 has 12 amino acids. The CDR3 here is CSGAFRNNEPFF. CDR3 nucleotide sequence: TGCAGTGGTGCTTTTCGGAACAATGAGCCGTTCTTC.

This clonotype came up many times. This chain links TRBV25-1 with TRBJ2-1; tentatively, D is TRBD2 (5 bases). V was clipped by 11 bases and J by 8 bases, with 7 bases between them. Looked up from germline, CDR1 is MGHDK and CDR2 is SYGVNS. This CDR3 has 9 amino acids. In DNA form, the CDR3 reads TGTGCCGTCGGGGATGAGCAGTTCTTC. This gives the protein CAVGDEQFF.

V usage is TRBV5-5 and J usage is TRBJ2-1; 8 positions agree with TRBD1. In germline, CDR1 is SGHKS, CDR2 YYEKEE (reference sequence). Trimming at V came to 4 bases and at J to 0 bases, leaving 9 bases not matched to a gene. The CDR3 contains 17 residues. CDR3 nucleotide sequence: TGTGCCAGCAGCCTAGGGACAGGTGGTTACTCCTACAATGAGCAGTTCTTC. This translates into CASSLGTGGYSYNEQFF.

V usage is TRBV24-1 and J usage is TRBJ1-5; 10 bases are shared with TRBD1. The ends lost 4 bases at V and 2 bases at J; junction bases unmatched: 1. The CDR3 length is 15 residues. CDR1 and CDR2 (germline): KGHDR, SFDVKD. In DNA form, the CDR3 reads TGTGCCACCAGTGAGGGGACAGGGGGCAATCAGCCCCAGCATTTT. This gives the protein CATSEGTGGNQPQHF.

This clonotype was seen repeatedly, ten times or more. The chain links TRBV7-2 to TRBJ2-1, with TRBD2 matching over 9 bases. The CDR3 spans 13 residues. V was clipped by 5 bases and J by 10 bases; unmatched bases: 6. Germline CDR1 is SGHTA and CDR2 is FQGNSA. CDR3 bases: TGTGCCAGCAGCCGCGGGGGGGCAGGGGAGCAGTTCTTC. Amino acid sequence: CASSRGGAGEQFF. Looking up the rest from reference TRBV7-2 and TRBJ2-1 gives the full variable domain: GAGVSQSPSNKVTEKGKDVELRCDPISGHTALYWYRQSLGQGLEFLIYFQGNSAPDKSGLPSDRFSAERTGGSVSTLTIQRTQQEDSAVYLCASSRGGAGEQFFGPGTRLTVL.

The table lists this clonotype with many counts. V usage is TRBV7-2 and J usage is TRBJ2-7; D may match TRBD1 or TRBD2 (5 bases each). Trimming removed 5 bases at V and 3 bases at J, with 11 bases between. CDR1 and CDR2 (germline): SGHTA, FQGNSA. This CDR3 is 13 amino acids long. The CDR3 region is CASSRNGGYEQYF. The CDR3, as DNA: TGTGCCAGCAGCCGGAATGGGGGCTACGAGCAGTACTTC.

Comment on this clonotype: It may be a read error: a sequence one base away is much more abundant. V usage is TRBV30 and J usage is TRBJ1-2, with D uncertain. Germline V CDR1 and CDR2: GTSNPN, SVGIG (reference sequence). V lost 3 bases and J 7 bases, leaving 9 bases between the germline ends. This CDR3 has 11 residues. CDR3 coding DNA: TGTGCCTGGAGCGCTTTAGGTGGCTACACCTTC. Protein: CAWSALGGYTF.

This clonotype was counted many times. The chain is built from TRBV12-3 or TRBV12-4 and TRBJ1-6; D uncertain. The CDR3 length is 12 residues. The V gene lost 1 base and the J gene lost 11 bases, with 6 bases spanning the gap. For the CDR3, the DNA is TGTGCCAGCAGTTTAGATAGGGCACCCCTCCACTTT. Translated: CASSLDRAPLHF.

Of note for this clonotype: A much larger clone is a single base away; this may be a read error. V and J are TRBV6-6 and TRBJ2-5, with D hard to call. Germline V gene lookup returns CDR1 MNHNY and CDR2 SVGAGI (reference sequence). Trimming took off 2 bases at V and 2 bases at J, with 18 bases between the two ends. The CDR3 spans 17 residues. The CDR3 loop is CASSYALMPPWQETQYF. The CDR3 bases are TGTGCCAGCAGTTACGCCCTTATGCCCCCATGGCAAGAGACCCAGTACTTC.

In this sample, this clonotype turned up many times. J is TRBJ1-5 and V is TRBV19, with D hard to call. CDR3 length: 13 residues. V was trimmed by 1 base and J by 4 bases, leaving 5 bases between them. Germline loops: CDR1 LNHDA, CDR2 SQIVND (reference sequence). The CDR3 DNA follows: TGTGCCAGTAGTATAGGGACGAATCAGCCCCAGCATTTT. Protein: CASSIGTNQPQHF.

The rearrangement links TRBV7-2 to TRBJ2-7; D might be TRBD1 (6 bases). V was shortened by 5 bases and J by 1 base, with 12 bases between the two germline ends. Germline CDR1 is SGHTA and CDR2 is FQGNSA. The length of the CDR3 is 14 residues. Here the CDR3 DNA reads TGTGCCAGCAGCACCGGCGGACAGTCCTACGAGCAGTACTTC. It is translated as CASSTGGQSYEQYF.

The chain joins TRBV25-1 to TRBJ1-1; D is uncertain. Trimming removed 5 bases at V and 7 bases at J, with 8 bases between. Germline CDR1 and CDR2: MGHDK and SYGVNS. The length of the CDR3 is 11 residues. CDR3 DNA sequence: TGTGCCAGCAGTCCCGGGATTGAAGCTTTCTTT. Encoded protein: CASSPGIEAFF.

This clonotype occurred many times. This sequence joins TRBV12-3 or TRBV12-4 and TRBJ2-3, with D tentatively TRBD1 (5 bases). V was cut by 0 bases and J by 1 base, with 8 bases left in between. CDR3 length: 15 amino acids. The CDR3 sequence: CASSLAGPRTDTQYF. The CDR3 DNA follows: TGTGCCAGCAGTTTAGCGGGGCCCCGCACAGATACGCAGTATTTT.

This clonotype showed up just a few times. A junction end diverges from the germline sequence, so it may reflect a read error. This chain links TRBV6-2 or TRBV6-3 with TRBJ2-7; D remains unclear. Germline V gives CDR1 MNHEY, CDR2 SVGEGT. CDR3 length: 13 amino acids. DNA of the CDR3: TGTGCCAGCAGTCACTCGCAGCCTTACGAGCAGTACTTC. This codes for CASSHSQPYEQYF.

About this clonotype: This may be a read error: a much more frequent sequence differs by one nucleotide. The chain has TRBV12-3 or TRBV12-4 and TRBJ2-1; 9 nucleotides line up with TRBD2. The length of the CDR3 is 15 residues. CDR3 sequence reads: CASSFAGTSRNERFF. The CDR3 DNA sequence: TGTGCCAGCAGTTTCGCCGGGACTAGCCGCAATGAGCGGTTCTTC.

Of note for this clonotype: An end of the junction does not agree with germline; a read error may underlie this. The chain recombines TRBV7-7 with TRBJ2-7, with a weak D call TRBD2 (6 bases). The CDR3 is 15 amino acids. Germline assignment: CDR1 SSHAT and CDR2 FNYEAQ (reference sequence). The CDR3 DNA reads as TGTGCTAGCAGCGCAGGTAGGAGGGTTCCCCACGAGCAGTACTTC. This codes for CASSAGRRVPHEQYF.

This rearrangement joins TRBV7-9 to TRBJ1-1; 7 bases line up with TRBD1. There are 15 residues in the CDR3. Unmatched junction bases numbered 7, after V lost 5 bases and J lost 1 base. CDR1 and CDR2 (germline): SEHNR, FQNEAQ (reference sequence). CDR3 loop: CASSHGTVGNTEAFF. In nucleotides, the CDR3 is TGTGCCAGCAGCCACGGGACAGTCGGGAACACTGAAGCTTTCTTT.

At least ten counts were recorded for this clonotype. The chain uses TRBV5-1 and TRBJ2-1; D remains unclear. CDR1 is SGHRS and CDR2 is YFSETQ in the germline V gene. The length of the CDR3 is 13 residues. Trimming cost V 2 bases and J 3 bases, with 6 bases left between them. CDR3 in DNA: TGCGCCAGCAGCTTCGCCAGCTACAATGAGCAGTTCTTC. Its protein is CASSFASYNEQFF.

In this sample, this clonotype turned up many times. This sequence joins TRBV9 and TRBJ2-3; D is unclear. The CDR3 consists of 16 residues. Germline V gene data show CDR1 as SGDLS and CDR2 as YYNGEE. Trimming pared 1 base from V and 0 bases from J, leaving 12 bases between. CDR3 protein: CASSVQPSSSTDTQYF. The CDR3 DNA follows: TGTGCCAGCAGCGTACAGCCATCCTCTAGCACAGATACGCAGTATTTT.

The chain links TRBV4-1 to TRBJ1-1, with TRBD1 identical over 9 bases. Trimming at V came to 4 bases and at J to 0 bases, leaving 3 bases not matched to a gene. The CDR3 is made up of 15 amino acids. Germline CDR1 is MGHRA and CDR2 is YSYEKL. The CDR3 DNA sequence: TGCGCCAGCAGCCGGGGACAGGGTCTGAACACTGAAGCTTTCTTT. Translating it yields CASSRGQGLNTEAFF.

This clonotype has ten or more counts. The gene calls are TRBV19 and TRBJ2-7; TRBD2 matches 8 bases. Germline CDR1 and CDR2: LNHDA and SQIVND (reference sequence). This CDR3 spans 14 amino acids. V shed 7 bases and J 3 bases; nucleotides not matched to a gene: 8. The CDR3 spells CASNEGTSFYEQYF. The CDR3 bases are TGTGCCAGTAATGAAGGGACTAGTTTCTACGAGCAGTACTTC.

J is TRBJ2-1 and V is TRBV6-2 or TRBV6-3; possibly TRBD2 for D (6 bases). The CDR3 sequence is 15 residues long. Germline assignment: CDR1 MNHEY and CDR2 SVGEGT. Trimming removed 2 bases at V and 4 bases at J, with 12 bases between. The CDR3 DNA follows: TGTGCCAGCAGTTACCCAGCGGAGGGATACAATGAGCAGTTCTTC. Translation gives CASSYPAEGYNEQFF.

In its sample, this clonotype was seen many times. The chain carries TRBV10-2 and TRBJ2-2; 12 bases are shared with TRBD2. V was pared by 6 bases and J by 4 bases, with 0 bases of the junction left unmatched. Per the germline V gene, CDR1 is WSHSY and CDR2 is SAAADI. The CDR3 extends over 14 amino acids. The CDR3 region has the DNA TGCGCCAGCAGGACTAGCGGGAGCACCGGGGAGCTGTTTTTT. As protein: CASRTSGSTGELFF.

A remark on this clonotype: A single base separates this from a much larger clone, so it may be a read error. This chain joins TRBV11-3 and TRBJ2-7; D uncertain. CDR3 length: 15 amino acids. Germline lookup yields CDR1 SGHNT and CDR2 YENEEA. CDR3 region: CASILYKDSRLGQYF. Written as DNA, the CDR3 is TGTGCCAGCATCTTATACAAGGATTCCCGATTGGGGCAGTACTTC.

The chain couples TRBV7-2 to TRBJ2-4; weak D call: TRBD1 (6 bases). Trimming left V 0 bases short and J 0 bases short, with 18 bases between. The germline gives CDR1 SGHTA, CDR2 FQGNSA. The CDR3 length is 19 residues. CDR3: CASSLADRTKPLAKNIQYF. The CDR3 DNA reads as TGTGCCAGCAGCTTAGCGGACAGAACCAAACCCCTAGCCAAAAACATTCAGTACTTC.